A single sample gave rise to the 21 T cell receptor beta chains below, sequenced in a study of identical twins. TCRdb processed the 5' RACE reads anew with MiXCR; each CDR3 protein has one entry. Seen here are around 280,000 distinct CDR3 sequences, 6.5% to 9.5% observed once, and the top ten hold over 2%. These records were also assigned to another study, of yellow fever vaccine responses in identical twins.

Sequencing was done on a sample of memory (CD45RO+) T cells sorted from blood. These receptors were taken from a woman under 30 in good health.

A few counts support this clonotype. The genes are TRBV20-1 and TRBJ2-7; D is uncertain. Germline V gene data show CDR1 as DFQATT and CDR2 as SNEGSKA (reference sequence). V gave up 6 bases and J gave up 6 bases, with 12 bases separating them. The CDR3 runs 11 residues. The CDR3 region is CSASMAFEQYF. DNA of the CDR3: TGCAGTGCCAGTATGGCCTTCGAGCAGTACTTC.

The chain links TRBV3-1 to TRBJ2-3, with 7 bases fitting TRBD2. Germline V lookup: CDR1 LGHDT, CDR2 YNNKEL (reference sequence). The CDR3 has 18 residues. The V and J ends lost 1 base and 6 bases, in that order; junction bases with no gene match: 16. CDR3 region: CASSQGGGITVPIDTQYF. The CDR3 nucleotides are TGTGCCAGCAGCCAAGGGGGAGGGATTACGGTCCCCATCGATACGCAGTATTTT.

There are a few counts of this clonotype. This chain links TRBV11-2 with TRBJ1-2, with a possible D match to TRBD1 (6 bases). The CDR3 loop spans 14 amino acids. V lost 1 base and J 7 bases, leaving 13 bases between the germline ends. Germline CDR1 SGHAT, CDR2 FQNNGV. This chain's CDR3 is CASSLGIQGAGYTF. The DNA for the CDR3 is TGTGCCAGCAGCTTAGGAATACAGGGCGCTGGCTACACCTTC.

This clonotype turned up a few times. The chain combines TRBV20-1 with TRBJ2-7; D possibly corresponds to TRBD1 (6 bases). Germline V lookup: CDR1 DFQATT, CDR2 SNEGSKA (reference sequence). Trimming removed 6 bases from V and 3 bases from J, with 9 bases in between. There are 11 residues in the CDR3. The CDR3: CSAGHVYEQYV. The DNA of the CDR3 is TGCAGTGCGGGACACGTCTACGAGCAGTACGTC.

The genes are TRBV28 and TRBJ1-1, with D tentatively TRBD1 (5 bases). The CDR3 consists of 15 residues. Germline V CDR1 and CDR2: MDHEN, SYDVKM. Trimming pared 4 bases from V and 1 base from J, leaving 13 bases between. As DNA, the CDR3 is TGTGCCAGCAGTTCCGGGGGAGGTGGGAACACTGAAGCTTTCTTT. This gives the protein CASSSGGGGNTEAFF.

V and J are TRBV6-1 and TRBJ2-7; D is unresolved. CDR1 is MNHNS and CDR2 is SASEGT in the germline V gene. V lost 8 bases and J 0 bases, leaving 14 bases between the germline ends. This CDR3 comprises 14 residues. The CDR3 bases are TGTGCCAGCTCCCCTACACGTAACTCCTACGAGCAGTACTTC. Protein: CASSPTRNSYEQYF.

This clonotype appeared many times. V usage is TRBV7-2 and J usage is TRBJ2-7; 10 bases match TRBD2. Germline V lookup: CDR1 SGHTA, CDR2 FQGNSA. J lost 0 bases, V lost 1 base, and 0 bases had no gene match. The CDR3 runs 15 residues. The chain's CDR3 is CASSLGLAGSYEQYF. The CDR3 DNA follows: TGTGCCAGCAGCTTAGGACTAGCGGGCTCCTACGAGCAGTACTTC. Looking up the rest from reference TRBV7-2 and TRBJ2-7 gives the full variable domain: GAGVSQSPSNKVTEKGKDVELRCDPISGHTALYWYRQSLGQGLEFLIYFQGNSAPDKSGLPSDRFSAERTGGSVSTLTIQRTQQEDSAVYLCASSLGLAGSYEQYFGPGTRLTVT.

Ten or more counts support this clonotype. The chain has TRBV6-2 or TRBV6-3 and TRBJ2-7; tentatively, D is TRBD2 (6 bases). The CDR3 runs 15 residues. V lost 0 bases to trimming and J lost 2 bases, with 11 bases between them. The germline V gene has CDR1 MNHEY and CDR2 SVGEGT. The CDR3 here is CASSYSVAATYEQYF. CDR3 nucleotides: TGTGCCAGCAGTTACTCAGTAGCGGCAACCTACGAGCAGTACTTC.

This clonotype was detected a few times. The V gene is TRBV6-5, the J gene TRBJ2-1; 10 positions match TRBD1. This CDR3 has 19 residues. V trimming: 3 bases; J trimming: 3 bases; junction bases outside the gene matches: 14. Per the germline V gene, CDR1 is MNHEY and CDR2 is SVGAGI. The CDR3 here is CASSYSGTGAPRRYNEQFF. DNA of the CDR3: TGTGCCAGCAGTTATTCCGGGACAGGGGCCCCCCGTCGCTACAATGAGCAGTTCTTC.

The rearrangement joins TRBV9 to TRBJ2-2; 15 positions match TRBD2. CDR3 length: 19 residues. Germline V gene sequence: CDR1 SGDLS, CDR2 YYNGEE. The junction had 11 bases not matched to a gene; V was cut back by 4 bases and J by 4 bases. The CDR3 DNA is TGTGCCAGCAGCACAAGGACTAGCGGGAGGGCCAGGAGCACCGGGGAGCTGTTTTTT. It codes for CASSTRTSGRARSTGELFF.

The V gene is TRBV5-5, the J gene TRBJ2-7; 11 bases map to TRBD2. Trimming at V came to 1 base and at J to 5 bases, leaving 5 bases not matched to a gene. CDR3 size: 15 residues. Germline values: CDR1 SGHKS, CDR2 YYEKEE (reference sequence). The CDR3 is CASSLSSGGYDEQYV. The CDR3 region has the DNA TGTGCCAGCAGCTTGTCTAGCGGGGGGTATGACGAGCAGTACGTC.

This clonotype turned up a few times. V gene TRBV6-2 or TRBV6-3 combines with J gene TRBJ2-7, with TRBD1 as a possible D gene (6 bases). This CDR3 is built from 15 residues. Trimming stripped 2 bases from V and 4 bases from J, with 15 bases between. Germline lookup yields CDR1 MNHEY and CDR2 SVGEGT. The CDR3 spells CASSYLGKRGYEQYV. The CDR3 nucleotides are TGTGCCAGCAGTTACCTGGGAAAGAGGGGGTACGAGCAGTACGTC.

This clonotype has at least ten counts. This sequence joins TRBV15 and TRBJ2-3; a weak D match, TRBD1 (5 bases). Germline CDR1 LNHNV, CDR2 YYDKDF (reference sequence). This CDR3 is 15 amino acids long. The V and J ends lost 6 bases and 0 bases respectively, with 13 bases between them. The DNA for the CDR3 is TGTGCCACCAGGAAAGGTCAGGGCAGCACAGATACGCAGTATTTT. Translating it yields CATRKGQGSTDTQYF.

This sequence joins TRBV20-1 and TRBJ2-7; 8 nucleotides match TRBD2. The CDR3 spans 15 residues. From germline, CDR1 is DFQATT and CDR2 SNEGSKA (reference sequence). Trimming took 0 bases from V and 4 from J; bases not matched to a gene: 8. This CDR3 is CSARDSSGTMYEQYF. The CDR3, as DNA: TGCAGTGCTAGAGATAGTAGCGGGACGATGTACGAGCAGTACTTC.

The chain couples TRBV18 to TRBJ2-1; a possible D gene is TRBD1 (7 bases). CDR1 is KGHSH and CDR2 is LQKENI in the germline V gene. The V gene lost 2 bases and the J gene lost 7 bases, with 15 bases spanning the gap. CDR3 length: 15 residues. The chain's CDR3 is CASSPSEGAGNEQFF. Here the CDR3 DNA reads TGTGCCAGCTCACCATCGGAGGGGGCTGGGAATGAGCAGTTCTTC.

This clonotype was counted only a few times. This chain joins TRBV2 and TRBJ2-7; TRBD1 might be the D (6 bases). Germline assignment: CDR1 SNHLY and CDR2 FYNNEI. Trimming stripped 6 bases from V and 0 bases from J, with 15 bases between. This CDR3 spans 15 amino acids. The CDR3 protein is CASSYGGPSSYEQYV. The CDR3 DNA is TGTGCCAGCAGCTATGGGGGCCCTAGCTCCTACGAGCAGTACGTC.

The chain employs TRBV28 and TRBJ2-7, with 7 bases fitting TRBD1. The CDR3 covers 12 residues. Germline V lookup: CDR1 MDHEN, CDR2 SYDVKM. V was pared by 5 bases and J by 3 bases, with 1 base of the junction left unmatched. CDR3 amino acids: CASSGQVYEQYF. The CDR3 nucleotides read TGTGCCAGCAGTGGACAGGTCTACGAGCAGTACTTC.

The chain employs TRBV7-9 and TRBJ2-2, with D hard to call. V lost 1 base and J lost 2, with 5 bases in between. The CDR3 runs 14 residues. Germline loops: CDR1 SEHNR, CDR2 FQNEAQ (reference sequence). The chain's CDR3 is CASSLEVNTGELFF. DNA for the CDR3: TGTGCCAGCAGCTTAGAGGTTAACACCGGGGAGCTGTTTTTT.

This clonotype has ten or more counts. The chain carries TRBV9 and TRBJ2-1; TRBD2 might be the D (5 bases). Trimming shortened V by 2 bases and J by 2 bases, and 11 bases separated the two germline ends. In germline, CDR1 is SGDLS, CDR2 YYNGEE. The CDR3 is 15 residues long. The CDR3 DNA is TGTGCCAGCAGCGTTTTAGGAGCGGCCTACAATGAGCAGTTCTTC. As protein: CASSVLGAAYNEQFF.

The table lists this clonotype with a few counts. The chain employs TRBV28 and TRBJ1-5; D may be TRBD1 (5 bases). Looked up from germline, CDR1 is MDHEN and CDR2 is SYDVKM. Trimming cost V 3 bases and J 3 bases, with 9 bases left between them. The CDR3 length is 14 residues. CDR3 in DNA: TGTGCCAGCAGTTTGGGGCGTAACAATCAGCCCCAGCATTTT. Its translation is CASSLGRNNQPQHF.

This clonotype was picked up many times. This chain's CDR3 is CASSYSIMGNGELFF. The CDR3 DNA reads as TGTGCCAGCAGTTACTCGATTATGGGAAACGGGGAGCTGTTTTTT. The chain recombines TRBV6-5 with TRBJ2-2; no firm D call. Germline CDR1 and CDR2: MNHEY and SVGAGI. The CDR3 has 15 residues. The ends were cut back, 0 bases at V and 7 bases at J, with 12 bases in the middle.